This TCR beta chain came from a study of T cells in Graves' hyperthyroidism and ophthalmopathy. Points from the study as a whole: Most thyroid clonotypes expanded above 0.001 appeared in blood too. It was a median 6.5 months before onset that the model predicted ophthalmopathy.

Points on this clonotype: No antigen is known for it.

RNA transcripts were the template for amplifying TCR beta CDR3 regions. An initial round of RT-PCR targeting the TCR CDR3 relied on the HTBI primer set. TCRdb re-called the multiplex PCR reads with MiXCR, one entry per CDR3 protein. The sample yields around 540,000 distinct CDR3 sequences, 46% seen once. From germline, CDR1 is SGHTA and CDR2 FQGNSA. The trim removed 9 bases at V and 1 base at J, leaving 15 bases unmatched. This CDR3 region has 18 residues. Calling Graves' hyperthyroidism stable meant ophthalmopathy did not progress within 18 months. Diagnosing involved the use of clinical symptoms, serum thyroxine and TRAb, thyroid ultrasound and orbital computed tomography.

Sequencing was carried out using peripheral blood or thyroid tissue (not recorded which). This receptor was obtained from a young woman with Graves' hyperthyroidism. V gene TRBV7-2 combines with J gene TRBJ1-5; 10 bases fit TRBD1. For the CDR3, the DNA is TGTGCCAGTAGTACACGTCCCGGGACAGGGGCCAGCAATCAGCCCCAGCATTTT. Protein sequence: CASSTRPGTGASNQPQHF.